The 11 T cell receptor beta chains reported below all come from one sample, sequenced in a study of CD8 T cells in ankylosing spondylitis. Regarding the study as a whole: Ankylosing spondylitis blood appeared to be characterized by a TCR beta motif of roughly eight highly homologous variants.

The antigens these receptors bind are not known. TCRdb reprocessed the 5' RACE reads with MiXCR, giving one entry per CDR3 protein. This table has about 540,000 distinct CDR3 sequences, about 12% appearing once. Specimen: blood, either unsorted or a sorted T cell fraction (not recorded which). The origin of the receptors is a male donor with ankylosing spondylitis.

The V gene is TRBV9, the J gene TRBJ2-6, with D possibly being TRBD2 (6 bases). Trimming pared 0 bases from V and 2 bases from J, leaving 12 bases between. Germline lookup yields CDR1 SGDLS and CDR2 YYNGEE. The CDR3 is made up of 17 amino acids. The CDR3 DNA reads as TGTGCCAGCAGCGTAGGGCAGGCGGGGACTGGGGCCAACGTCCTGACTTTC. This gives the protein CASSVGQAGTGANVLTF. The whole variable domain, filled in from reference TRBV9 and TRBJ2-6, reads DSGVTQTPKHLITATGQRVTLRCSPRSGDLSVYWYQQSLDQGLQFLIQYYNGEERAKGNILERFSAQQFPDLHSELNLSSLELGDSALYFCASSVGQAGTGANVLTFGAGSRLTVL.

J is TRBJ2-1 and V is TRBV20-1, with a tentative D call TRBD1 (5 bases). With 6 bases removed from V and 0 bases from J, the gap between germline ends came to 15 bases. The V gene's germline CDR1 is DFQATT and CDR2 SNEGSKA (reference sequence). This CDR3 has 15 amino acids. Written as DNA, the CDR3 is TGCAGTGCATCAAAGGGGCCGAGCTCCTACAATGAGCAGTTCTTC. Translating gives CSASKGPSSYNEQFF.

This clonotype was observed at least ten times. The rearrangement links TRBV20-1 to TRBJ1-2, with 9 bases lining up with TRBD1. Germline V gives CDR1 DFQATT, CDR2 SNEGSKA (reference sequence). CDR3 size: 13 residues. Trimming at V came to 6 bases and at J to 6 bases, leaving 8 bases not matched to a gene. This CDR3 is CSAPLQGAHGYTF. DNA for the CDR3: TGCAGTGCCCCGCTACAGGGGGCCCATGGCTACACCTTC.

This clonotype has a count of ten or more. The V and J genes are TRBV3-1 and TRBJ1-1, with D perhaps matching TRBD1 (5 bases). V was shortened by 0 bases and J by 6 bases, with 20 bases between the two germline ends. This CDR3 is 17 amino acids long. Germline V CDR1 and CDR2: LGHDT, YNNKEL (reference sequence). The CDR3 region has the DNA TGTGCCAGCAGCCAAGACGGACATACTAAAATAGGGGCTGAAGCTTTCTTT. It codes for CASSQDGHTKIGAEAFF.

V gene TRBV27 combines with J gene TRBJ2-7, with 11 bases fitting TRBD1. This CDR3 region has 14 residues. Germline V gene sequence: CDR1 MNHEY, CDR2 SMNVEV (reference sequence). The V and J ends lost 6 bases and 9 bases, in that order; junction bases with no gene match: 10. CDR3 region: CASRSGTGGGGQYV. The DNA for the CDR3 is TGTGCCAGCAGGTCCGGGACAGGGGGAGGGGGGCAGTACGTC.

This clonotype was counted only a few times. This chain uses TRBV7-2 with TRBJ2-1; possibly TRBD1 or TRBD2 for D (5 bases each). The CDR3 has 14 amino acids. Trimming took 6 bases from V and 2 from J, leaving 11 bases between them. CDR1 and CDR2 from the germline V gene are SGHTA and FQGNSA. CDR3: CASRSGAAYNEQFF. The CDR3 DNA reads TGTGCCAGCAGATCCGGGGCAGCCTACAATGAGCAGTTCTTC.

This clonotype has at least ten counts. The rearrangement links TRBV5-1 to TRBJ2-1, with TRBD2 identical over 7 bases. CDR3 length: 15 amino acids. Losses at the gene ends were 3 bases for V and 1 base for J; bases not matched to a gene: 4. The germline V gene encodes CDR1 SGHRS and CDR2 YFSETQ. CDR3 amino acids: CASSSLSGSYNEQFF. The CDR3, as DNA: TGCGCCAGCAGCTCCCTTAGCGGGTCCTACAATGAGCAGTTCTTC.

This clonotype was observed a few times. The V call is TRBV5-1, the J call TRBJ2-5, with D maybe TRBD2 (5 bases). V lost 1 base to trimming and J lost 5 bases, with 12 bases between them. The germline CDR1 and CDR2 sequences are SGHRS and YFSETQ. CDR3 length: 14 amino acids. The CDR3 nucleotides are TGCGCCAGCAGCTTGTTGGGCTCGGGGGAGACCCAGTACTTC. Its protein product is CASSLLGSGETQYF.

J is TRBJ1-1 and V is TRBV5-4; TRBD1 is a possible D gene (5 bases). Germline V CDR1 and CDR2: SGHNT, YYREEE (reference sequence). The CDR3 sequence is 15 residues long. V was shortened by 4 bases and J by 0 bases, with 13 bases between the two germline ends. CDR3 sequence reads: CASSPGGTMNTEAFF. In DNA, the CDR3 is TGTGCCAGCAGCCCGGGGGGGACGATGAACACTGAAGCTTTCTTT.

The table lists this clonotype with a few counts. The chain uses TRBV5-1 and TRBJ2-5, with 7 nucleotides matching TRBD2. This CDR3 contains 14 residues. The V gene end was trimmed by 6 bases and the J gene end by 4 bases; junction bases not matched to a gene: 9. The germline CDR1 and CDR2 sequences are SGHRS and YFSETQ. The CDR3 here is CASIREEVGETQYF. CDR3 DNA sequence: TGCGCCAGCATCCGGGAGGAGGTTGGAGAGACCCAGTACTTC.

This chain connects TRBV7-2 to TRBJ1-5; D might be TRBD1 (5 bases). Per the germline V gene, CDR1 is SGHTA and CDR2 is FQGNSA. The CDR3 spans 16 residues. The ends were cut back, 5 bases at V and 0 bases at J, with 14 bases in the middle. CDR3 loop: CASSPMGPNSNQPQHF. CDR3 DNA sequence: TGTGCCAGCAGCCCGATGGGACCGAATAGCAATCAGCCCCAGCATTTT.